This T cell receptor (beta chain) was sequenced for a study of cytomegalovirus exposure and HLA in healthy donors. Clones were sequenced by immunoSEQ multiplex PCR, and TCRdb holds only the in-frame ones, with some missing. The sample has about 130,000 clones, nearly 90% seen once. Overall study results and limits: Many donors shared some public TCRs, even though most TCR sequences were rare. 164 TCR beta chains were listed as cytomegalovirus-associated.

Comments on this clone: Its target is not known.

Germline loops: CDR1 MGHRA, CDR2 YSYEKL. This CDR3 region has 14 residues. Trimming cost V 0 bases and J 4 bases, with 9 bases left between them. The clonotype comes from a woman under 30 in good health and CMV-seropositive. The chain links TRBV4-1 to TRBJ1-2; D may be TRBD1 (6 bases). The material sequenced was PBMCs. CDR3 in amino acids: CASSQEGQFYGYTF. In DNA, the CDR3 is TGCGCCAGCAGCCAAGAAGGACAGTTCTATGGCTACACCTTC.